The 12 T cell receptor beta chains below come from one sample, sequenced in a study of beta chain features in type 1 diabetes. Regarding the study as a whole: Type 1 diabetes patients had TCRB CDR3s that were shorter (moderately but significantly so) in all four CD4+ subsets.

Every bit of the isolated RNA underwent reverse transcription, so sequencing read expressed TCRB transcripts. Sequencing was performed with immunoSEQ multiplex PCR; in TCRdb, only in-frame clones are kept and a portion is missing. The table includes approximately 280,000 clones, about 15% detected once. The antigens of these receptors remain unknown. Source material: naive CD4+ T cells from blood. These receptors all stem from a man aged 18 to 29 with type 1 diabetes.

This chain joins TRBV7-9 and TRBJ2-5, with 7 bases matching TRBD1. There are 16 residues in the CDR3. The J segment lost 1 base and the V segment lost 6 bases, leaving 11 bases of the junction unmatched. CDR1 SEHNR and CDR2 FQNEAQ come from the germline V gene (reference sequence). The CDR3 region has the DNA TGTGCCAGCAGTCAACCCGGAAGGACAGGCCAAGAGACCCAGTACTTC. It yields the protein CASSQPGRTGQETQYF.

The chain joins TRBV5-1 to TRBJ1-5, with TRBD1 matching 8 bases. Trimming took 4 bases from V and 6 from J; bases not matched to a gene: 6. Germline-derived CDR1 and CDR2 are SGHRS and YFSETQ. The CDR3 runs to 14 residues. The CDR3 loop is CASSTQGGGQPQHF. The CDR3, as DNA: TGCGCCAGCAGCACACAGGGGGGCGGTCAGCCCCAGCATTTT.

This clone was seen a few times. This rearrangement joins TRBV30 to TRBJ2-7; a possible D gene is TRBD1 (5 bases). Germline values: CDR1 GTSNPN, CDR2 SVGIG (reference sequence). Trimming took off 1 base at V and 1 base at J, with 8 bases between the two ends. The CDR3 loop spans 13 amino acids. The CDR3 sequence: CAWSGQNSYEQYF. CDR3 in DNA: TGTGCCTGGAGTGGACAGAATTCCTACGAGCAGTACTTC.

The V call is TRBV30, the J call TRBJ1-5; 7 positions match TRBD1. CDR3 length: 13 residues. J lost 3 bases, V lost 5 bases, and 4 bases had no gene match. Per germline, CDR1 GTSNPN and CDR2 SVGIG (reference sequence). For the CDR3, the DNA is TGTGCCTGGGGGACAGCCCACAATCAGCCCCAGCATTTT. It is translated as CAWGTAHNQPQHF.

This clone was observed a handful of times. The V call is TRBV28, the J call TRBJ2-1, with TRBD2 matching 12 bases. Germline loops: CDR1 MDHEN, CDR2 SYDVKM. V lost 5 bases and J lost 4; bases outside the gene matches: 6. CDR3 length: 16 residues. CDR3 DNA: TGTGCCAGCAGTCTCGGACTAGCGGGGAAATACAATGAGCAGTTCTTC. Encoded protein: CASSLGLAGKYNEQFF.

The CDR3 region is CASRGTGLYEQYF. The CDR3 coding sequence is TGTGCCAGCAGGGGGACAGGGCTTTACGAGCAGTACTTC. This chain joins TRBV11-2 and TRBJ2-7; TRBD1 aligns across 9 bases. The CDR3 covers 13 residues. Trimming at V came to 6 bases and at J to 4 bases, leaving 4 bases not matched to a gene. In germline, CDR1 is SGHAT, CDR2 FQNNGV. Full variable domain (remainder filled in from reference TRBV11-2 and TRBJ2-7): EAGVAQSPRYKIIEKRQSVAFWCNPISGHATLYWYQQILGQGPKLLIQFQNNGVVDDSQLPKDRFSAERLKGVDSTLKIQPAKLEDSAVYLCASRGTGLYEQYFGPGTRLTVT.

This sequence joins TRBV6-6 and TRBJ2-7; 9 bases are a match to TRBD1. Germline V CDR1 and CDR2: MNHNY, SVGAGI (reference sequence). The CDR3 spans 13 residues. J gave up 7 bases and V 6 bases, and 7 bases lay outside the gene matches. The CDR3 DNA reads TGTGCCAGCAGAGCCGGGACAGGGAGGGAGCAGTACTTC. Protein product: CASRAGTGREQYF.

The V and J genes are TRBV6-5 and TRBJ2-7; 9 bases align to TRBD2. The V gene end was trimmed by 6 bases and the J gene end by 2 bases; junction bases not matched to a gene: 5. CDR3 length equals 14 residues. Per germline, CDR1 MNHEY and CDR2 SVGAGI. CDR3 in DNA: TGTGCCAGCAGATTAGCGGGGGCCGCCTACGAGCAGTACTTC. Protein sequence: CASRLAGAAYEQYF.

This clone came up a few times. The V call is TRBV30, the J call TRBJ2-5, with TRBD2 matching 7 bases. V lost 0 bases to trimming and J lost 14 bases; unmatched junction nucleotides: 15. This CDR3 spans 14 amino acids. Germline CDR1 GTSNPN, CDR2 SVGIG (reference sequence). CDR3 in amino acids: CAWSVRGVERALYF. DNA for the CDR3: TGTGCCTGGAGTGTACGGGGGGTAGAAAGGGCCCTTTACTTC.

This rearrangement joins TRBV5-1 to TRBJ2-1; no clear D gene. This CDR3 contains 15 residues. Germline loops: CDR1 SGHRS, CDR2 YFSETQ. V shed 0 bases and J shed 2 bases, with 9 bases lying between them. The CDR3 is CASSLERIPYNEQFF. The CDR3 bases are TGCGCCAGCAGCTTGGAGCGTATCCCCTACAATGAGCAGTTCTTC. The full variable domain, completed using reference TRBV5-1 and TRBJ2-1, is KAGVTQTPRYLIKTRGQQVTLSCSPISGHRSVSWYQQTPGQGLQFLFEYFSETQRNKGNFPGRFSGRQFSNSRSEMNVSTLELGDSALYLCASSLERIPYNEQFFGPGTRLTVL.

CDR3 DNA sequence: TGTGCCAGCAGCTACGCGAGGGGGCGCGGCGACTATGGCTACACCTTC. This codes for CASSYARGRGDYGYTF. The chain joins TRBV7-9 to TRBJ1-2; 7 bases agree with TRBD1. Germline trimming cut 4 bases from V and 3 bases from J; bases unmatched to any gene: 11. Germline CDR1 reads SEHNR; CDR2 reads FQNEAQ (reference sequence). This CDR3 has 16 residues. The full variable domain, with the rest looked up from reference TRBV7-9 and TRBJ1-2, is DTGVSQNPRHKITKRGQNVTFRCDPISEHNRLYWYRQTLGQGPEFLTYFQNEAQLEKSRLLSDRFSAERPKGSFSTLEIQRTEQGDSAMYLCASSYARGRGDYGYTFGSGTRLTVV.

CDR3 sequence (DNA): TGTGCCAGCAGCCTTGCGGGGAGCTCCTACAATGAGCAGTTCTTC. Protein product: CASSLAGSSYNEQFF. This rearrangement joins TRBV7-8 to TRBJ2-1; TRBD2 is a possible D gene (6 bases). The CDR3 consists of 15 residues. Germline-derived CDR1 and CDR2 are SGHVS and FQNEAQ. V was clipped by 5 bases and J by 0 bases, with 11 bases between them.